The 9 T cell receptor beta chains below were found in one sample sequenced in a study of early T cells in non-severe SARS-CoV-2 infection. TCRdb re-called the 5' RACE reads through MiXCR, storing one row per CDR3 protein. The sample contains 70,000 or so distinct CDR3 sequences, 10% of which appear only once. The sample consisted of whole blood, taken at baseline. These receptors came from an adult who was a healthcare worker with PCR-confirmed SARS-CoV-2 infection or an uninfected control (not recorded which).

This clonotype occurred a few times. V and J are TRBV7-2 and TRBJ1-3; 7 bases agree with TRBD1. The junction had 10 bases not matched to a gene; V was cut back by 5 bases and J by 0 bases. CDR3 size: 17 residues. CDR1 is SGHTA and CDR2 is FQGNSA in the germline V gene. The CDR3 sequence is CASSPPDRAISGNTIYF. CDR3 in DNA: TGTGCCAGCAGCCCTCCTGACAGGGCCATCTCTGGAAACACCATATATTTT.

This clonotype showed up just a few times. The chain couples TRBV11-2 to TRBJ2-7; TRBD1 agrees at 8 bases. CDR3 length equals 15 residues. Germline CDR1 SGHAT, CDR2 FQNNGV. V shed 5 bases and J 2 bases; nucleotides not matched to a gene: 8. The CDR3 DNA follows: TGTGCCAGCAGCCCCCACGGGACAGGAGCCTACGAGCAGTACTTC. Its protein is CASSPHGTGAYEQYF.

The CDR3 region is CATSETGARSGELFF. The CDR3 DNA reads as TGTGCCACCAGTGAGACAGGGGCACGGTCCGGGGAGCTGTTTTTT. The chain links TRBV24-1 to TRBJ2-2; 8 bases match TRBD1. J lost 6 bases, V lost 4 bases, and 6 bases had no gene match. The CDR3 is 15 residues long. Germline-derived CDR1 and CDR2 are KGHDR and SFDVKD.

The chain is built from TRBV20-1 and TRBJ2-3, with D tentatively TRBD2 (5 bases). The V end lost 6 bases, the J end lost 3 bases, and 16 bases lay between the germline ends. The germline V gene encodes CDR1 DFQATT and CDR2 SNEGSKA (reference sequence). CDR3 length: 14 residues. DNA of the CDR3: TGCAGTGCCTTCCCCGCGGGTGTGACAGATACGCAGTATTTT. Translation gives CSAFPAGVTDTQYF.

A few counts support this clonotype. This chain joins TRBV5-1 and TRBJ2-3; D is ambiguous. The CDR3 runs 14 residues. Germline V CDR1 and CDR2: SGHRS, YFSETQ. Trimming took 3 bases from V and 0 from J, leaving 8 bases between them. In DNA, the CDR3 is TGCGCCAGCAGCTCCCAGTCTAGCACAGATACGCAGTATTTT. Amino acids: CASSSQSSTDTQYF.

This clonotype was detected ten times or more. The J gene is TRBJ2-2, the V gene TRBV5-1; D call uncertain. Trimming took off 8 bases at V and 6 bases at J, with 14 bases between the two ends. The CDR3 runs to 13 residues. Germline-derived CDR1 and CDR2 are SGHRS and YFSETQ. In DNA form, the CDR3 reads TGCGCCAGTGTCTTGGACGGATCCGGGGAGCTGTTTTTT. Translating gives CASVLDGSGELFF.

Many counts were recorded for this clonotype. The CDR3 nucleotides read TGTGCCAGCAGCCAAGAGGGGGCAGCGGCCTACGAGCAGTACTTC. It yields the protein CASSQEGAAAYEQYF. This chain links TRBV4-2 with TRBJ2-7; D may be TRBD1 (6 bases). Germline lookup yields CDR1 LGHNA and CDR2 YNFKEQ. The CDR3 is 15 residues long. V dropped 0 bases and J dropped 2 bases, with 11 bases sitting between them.

The genes are TRBV7-9 and TRBJ2-7; D unresolved. The CDR3 has 12 amino acids. The V and J ends lost 5 bases and 4 bases respectively, with 9 bases between them. Germline assignment: CDR1 SEHNR and CDR2 FQNEAQ (reference sequence). CDR3 region: CASSPEMYEQYF. The CDR3 DNA reads as TGTGCCAGCAGCCCAGAGATGTACGAGCAGTACTTC.

This clonotype was found many times. The CDR3 nucleotides are TGTGCCAGCAGCCCGGGGGGAGCTAGCACAGATACGCAGTATTTT. Translated, it gives CASSPGGASTDTQYF. The V and J genes are TRBV9 and TRBJ2-3; 7 positions agree with TRBD2. Germline V gives CDR1 SGDLS, CDR2 YYNGEE. CDR3 length: 15 amino acids. V lost 4 bases, J lost 0 bases, and 5 bases stayed unmatched. The full variable domain, completed using reference TRBV9 and TRBJ2-3, is DSGVTQTPKHLITATGQRVTLRCSPRSGDLSVYWYQQSLDQGLQFLIQYYNGEERAKGNILERFSAQQFPDLHSELNLSSLELGDSALYFCASSPGGASTDTQYFGPGTRLTVL.